The 27 T cell receptor beta chains listed next were all sequenced from one sample in a study of response to subunit inactivated influenza vaccine. From the RT-PCR reads, TCRdb called clonotypes with MiXCR, one entry per CDR3 protein. The repertoire consists of around 180,000 distinct CDR3 sequences, with approximately 8.7% occurring once and the leading ten covering approximately 10%. Sequencing used non-naive T cells sorted from PBMCs, obtained on the day of vaccination. Receptors were obtained from a man between 45 and 60 years old who received an inactivated influenza vaccine.

This rearrangement joins TRBV18 to TRBJ2-2; no firm D call. The germline V and J ends were trimmed by 0 bases and 2 bases, with 7 bases remaining between them. Germline CDR1 is KGHSH and CDR2 is LQKENI. The CDR3 totals 15 residues. The CDR3 DNA reads as TGTGCCAGCTCACCACCATCCGGAAACACCGGGGAGCTGTTTTTT. Translating it yields CASSPPSGNTGELFF.

V and J are TRBV18 and TRBJ2-3; unclear D gene. The CDR3 contains 14 residues. Germline values: CDR1 KGHSH, CDR2 LQKENI. V lost 8 bases and J lost 1, with 13 bases in between. The CDR3 loop reads CASTGLARTDTQYF. CDR3 DNA: TGTGCCAGCACCGGGCTGGCGCGCACAGATACGCAGTATTTT.

This clonotype turned up a few times. J is TRBJ2-3 and V is TRBV7-6; the match to TRBD2 covers 7 bases. The germline V gene encodes CDR1 SGHVS and CDR2 FNYEAQ. The ends lost 3 bases at V and 3 bases at J; junction bases unmatched: 6. This CDR3 has 15 amino acids. DNA of the CDR3: TGTGCCAGCAGCTTGGGGGGGATAGGTACAGATACGCAGTATTTT. This gives the protein CASSLGGIGTDTQYF.

The gene calls are TRBV5-5 and TRBJ2-1, with a possible D match to TRBD1 (6 bases). The V gene's germline CDR1 is SGHKS and CDR2 YYEKEE (reference sequence). The CDR3 has 16 residues. V lost 4 bases and J 6 bases, leaving 20 bases between the germline ends. The CDR3 is CASSLVGAGVFNEQFF. In DNA, the CDR3 is TGTGCCAGCAGCCTGGTTGGGGCAGGGGTTTTCAATGAGCAGTTCTTC.

This sequence joins TRBV6-5 and TRBJ2-7, with D perhaps TRBD1 or TRBD2 (5 bases each). Between the trimmed V and J ends, which lost 0 bases and 2 bases, there was a span of 11 bases. The CDR3 is made up of 15 amino acids. Germline V CDR1 and CDR2: MNHEY, SVGAGI. DNA for the CDR3: TGTGCCAGCAGTTACTCGGGTCGGGGCACCTACGAGCAGTACTTC. As protein: CASSYSGRGTYEQYF.

The V and J genes are TRBV11-2 and TRBJ2-1, with 10 bases identical to TRBD2. The CDR3 covers 14 residues. The V gene's germline CDR1 is SGHAT and CDR2 FQNNGV. V dropped 9 bases and J dropped 6; count of bases not matched to a gene: 8. The CDR3 here is CASRAGGPGNEQFF. The CDR3 DNA follows: TGTGCCAGTAGAGCGGGAGGGCCGGGCAATGAGCAGTTCTTC.

This clonotype came up a few times. V is TRBV5-5 and J is TRBJ2-1; 11 bases map to TRBD2. Germline-derived CDR1 and CDR2 are SGHKS and YYEKEE (reference sequence). V shed 5 bases, J shed 3 bases, and the junction held 4 bases outside the gene matches. The CDR3 is made up of 15 amino acids. The CDR3 region has the DNA TGTGCCAGCAGGAACGGGACTAGCGGCTACAATGAGCAGTTCTTC. Its protein product is CASRNGTSGYNEQFF.

This clonotype was seen at least ten times. The J gene is TRBJ1-6, the V gene TRBV27; 9 bases match TRBD1. V lost 8 bases to trimming and J lost 7 bases; unmatched junction nucleotides: 12. The CDR3 is 16 residues long. The germline CDR1 and CDR2 sequences are MNHEY and SMNVEV (reference sequence). The CDR3 DNA reads TGTGCCAGCGGGGGACAGGGAAAAGCGAGGAATTCACCCCTCCACTTT. It specifies CASGGQGKARNSPLHF.

The chain joins TRBV28 to TRBJ1-2; 9 bases match TRBD1. The CDR3 contains 14 residues. The junction had 7 bases not matched to a gene; V was cut back by 3 bases and J by 8 bases. CDR1 is MDHEN and CDR2 is SYDVKM in the germline V gene. The CDR3 sequence: CASSFGWTGEGYTF. The CDR3 nucleotides are TGTGCCAGCAGTTTTGGCTGGACAGGGGAAGGCTACACCTTC.

V is TRBV24-1 and J is TRBJ2-3; 7 positions agree with TRBD2. Trimming took 2 bases from V and 0 from J; bases not matched to a gene: 7. CDR3 length equals 17 residues. The germline CDR1 and CDR2 sequences are KGHDR and SFDVKD. The CDR3 sequence is CATSDSGSGASTDTQYF. Written as DNA, the CDR3 is TGTGCCACCAGTGATTCGGGGAGCGGGGCCAGCACAGATACGCAGTATTTT.

This clonotype was seen a handful of times. The chain joins TRBV10-1 to TRBJ1-1; D uncertain. Trimming removed 0 bases from V and 7 bases from J, with 9 bases in between. The V gene's germline CDR1 is WNHNN and CDR2 SYGVQD (reference sequence). The CDR3 covers 13 residues. CDR3 sequence: CASSESYAGEAFF. CDR3 coding DNA: TGCGCCAGCAGTGAGTCGTATGCGGGTGAAGCTTTCTTT.

This chain connects TRBV12-3 or TRBV12-4 to TRBJ2-6; D is uncertain. V was trimmed by 3 bases and J by 4 bases, leaving 13 bases between them. This CDR3 contains 16 residues. The CDR3 nucleotides read TGTGCCAGCAGTTTTGATGCCGCGATCGGGGCCAACGTCCTGACTTTC. Protein: CASSFDAAIGANVLTF.

The chain employs TRBV6-2 or TRBV6-3 and TRBJ1-1; D is unclear. This CDR3 region has 12 residues. Germline values: CDR1 MNHEY, CDR2 SVGEGT. V was shortened by 2 bases and J by 6 bases, with 7 bases between the two germline ends. The CDR3 reads CASSYGLSEAFF. For the CDR3, the DNA is TGTGCCAGCAGTTACGGGCTGTCTGAAGCTTTCTTT.

DNA of the CDR3: TGCAGTGCTAGAGACGTTAGGGGGACTGGGGGCTACGAGCAGTACTTC. Encoded protein: CSARDVRGTGGYEQYF. The chain has TRBV20-1 and TRBJ2-7; D tentatively fits TRBD1 or TRBD2 (6 bases each). The CDR3 sequence is 16 residues long. V gave up 0 bases and J gave up 3 bases, with 18 bases separating them. Germline lookup yields CDR1 DFQATT and CDR2 SNEGSKA (reference sequence).

In this sample, this clonotype turned up many times. The gene calls are TRBV2 and TRBJ2-7, with 7 bases aligning to TRBD1. V gave up 6 bases and J gave up 2 bases; unmatched junction bases: 7. This CDR3 is 14 amino acids long. Germline CDR1 SNHLY, CDR2 FYNNEI. The CDR3 loop reads CASRAGTETYEQYF. The DNA of the CDR3 is TGTGCCAGCAGGGCCGGGACAGAAACCTACGAGCAGTACTTC.

This clonotype was observed many times. V gene TRBV20-1 combines with J gene TRBJ2-5; D is uncertain. The CDR3 consists of 11 residues. CDR1 DFQATT and CDR2 SNEGSKA come from the germline V gene (reference sequence). V dropped 3 bases and J dropped 2 bases, with 4 bases sitting between them. CDR3 in amino acids: CSASGQETQYF. The DNA for the CDR3 is TGCAGTGCTAGCGGGCAAGAGACCCAGTACTTC.

This clonotype has a count of ten or more. This chain joins TRBV12-3 or TRBV12-4 and TRBJ2-2; 12 positions agree with TRBD2. V gave up 3 bases and J gave up 5 bases; unmatched junction bases: 4. This CDR3 region has 16 residues. The CDR3 here is CASSLGTSGRTGELFF. CDR3 bases: TGTGCCAGCAGTTTGGGGACTAGCGGGCGGACCGGGGAGCTGTTTTTT.

This rearrangement joins TRBV18 to TRBJ2-1, with 12 bases that match TRBD1. The CDR3 is made up of 14 amino acids. With 4 bases clipped from V and 7 bases from J, the junction kept 2 bases outside the gene matches. Per the germline V gene, CDR1 is KGHSH and CDR2 is LQKENI. CDR3 sequence (DNA): TGTGCCAGCTCACGGGACAGGGGGCGGAATGAGCAGTTCTTC. Residues: CASSRDRGRNEQFF.

The sample holds many counts of this clonotype. The chain recombines TRBV24-1 with TRBJ1-2, with 8 bases identical to TRBD1. CDR3 length: 14 amino acids. The J segment lost 6 bases and the V segment lost 1 base, leaving 3 bases of the junction unmatched. Germline V lookup: CDR1 KGHDR, CDR2 SFDVKD. CDR3 coding DNA: TGTGCCACCAGTGATTTCAGCAGGGGGCATGGCTACACCTTC. Residues: CATSDFSRGHGYTF.

In this sample, this clonotype turned up a few times. The chain is built from TRBV5-1 and TRBJ2-3; 8 bases line up with TRBD2. The CDR3 sequence is 16 residues long. Germline V CDR1 and CDR2: SGHRS, YFSETQ. The V and J ends lost 4 bases and 0 bases, in that order; junction bases with no gene match: 7. CDR3 protein: CASSLGAGASTDTQYF. The CDR3 DNA follows: TGCGCCAGCAGCCTTGGAGCGGGGGCTAGCACAGATACGCAGTATTTT.

In this sample, this clonotype turned up many times. V is TRBV28 and J is TRBJ2-3; 8 bases align to TRBD2. The V segment lost 5 bases and the J segment 3 bases; nucleotides outside the gene matches: 4. Germline V gene lookup returns CDR1 MDHEN and CDR2 SYDVKM. The CDR3 length is 14 residues. CDR3 DNA: TGTGCCAGCAGTGAAAGCGGGAGAACAGATACGCAGTATTTT. Translated: CASSESGRTDTQYF.

This clonotype has a count of ten or more. The V gene is TRBV6-5, the J gene TRBJ2-3; TRBD1 agrees at 7 bases. The CDR3 contains 12 residues. Looked up from germline, CDR1 is MNHEY and CDR2 is SVGAGI. The V segment lost 4 bases and the J segment 6 bases; nucleotides outside the gene matches: 1. CDR3 nucleotide sequence: TGTGCCAGCAGTTTACAGGGGGATACGCAGTATTTT. This codes for CASSLQGDTQYF.

The sample holds many counts of this clonotype. CDR3: CSARDGLNQPQHF. CDR3 in DNA: TGCAGTGCTAGGGATGGTCTAAATCAGCCCCAGCATTTT. The V gene is TRBV20-1, the J gene TRBJ1-5; D is undetermined. This CDR3 contains 13 residues. Germline lookup yields CDR1 DFQATT and CDR2 SNEGSKA (reference sequence). Deletions cut 3 bases from V and 4 bases from J, with 10 bases between.

The genes are TRBV7-9 and TRBJ1-1; D remains ambiguous. V lost 1 base and J 7 bases, leaving 13 bases between the germline ends. The CDR3 length is 14 residues. Germline CDR1 SEHNR, CDR2 FQNEAQ (reference sequence). CDR3 in DNA: TGTGCCAGCAGCTTAGACAGAGGACTCGATGAAGCTTTCTTT. It encodes CASSLDRGLDEAFF.

This clonotype was counted only a few times. The CDR3: CASSLEGGPVSEQFF. The CDR3 bases are TGCGCCAGCAGCTTAGAGGGGGGGCCCGTAAGTGAGCAGTTCTTC. The rearrangement joins TRBV5-1 to TRBJ2-1, with TRBD2 as a possible D gene (7 bases). V was shortened by 2 bases and J by 9 bases, with 18 bases between the two germline ends. Germline V gives CDR1 SGHRS, CDR2 YFSETQ. This CDR3 comprises 15 residues. Full variable domain (outside the CDR3, taken from reference TRBV5-1 and TRBJ2-1): KAGVTQTPRYLIKTRGQQVTLSCSPISGHRSVSWYQQTPGQGLQFLFEYFSETQRNKGNFPGRFSGRQFSNSRSEMNVSTLELGDSALYLCASSLEGGPVSEQFFGPGTRLTVL.

This clonotype has a handful of counts. This sequence joins TRBV5-1 and TRBJ2-3; no clear D. The germline V gene encodes CDR1 SGHRS and CDR2 YFSETQ. CDR3 length: 14 amino acids. V lost 0 bases and J 2 bases, leaving 7 bases between the germline ends. This chain's CDR3 is CASSLEQFTDTQYF. DNA of the CDR3: TGCGCCAGCAGCTTGGAACAGTTCACAGATACGCAGTATTTT.

This clonotype came up once. Being one base from a much bigger clone, this may be a read error. The chain recombines TRBV5-1 with TRBJ1-1; D perhaps matches TRBD1 (5 bases). Germline V gene sequence: CDR1 SGHRS, CDR2 YFSETQ. The CDR3 totals 14 residues. Trimming stripped 7 bases from V and 4 bases from J, with 17 bases between. The CDR3 protein is CASVSGANPTEAFF. CDR3 coding DNA: TGCGCCAGCGTTTCCGGGGCAAACCCCACTGAAGCTTTCTTT.